This TCR beta chain was captured by sequencing in a study of OX40 agonist ivuxolimab in advanced cancers. General study results and limits: Specificity for antigen went undetermined in the expanded peripheral T cells. There were, on average, more expanded clones in CD8+ T cells than in CD4+.

About this clone itself: What it binds is not known.

The V and J ends lost 4 bases and 5 bases, in that order; junction bases with no gene match: 7. The germline V gene has CDR1 SNHLY and CDR2 FYNNEI. The CDR3 has 14 residues. Method: immunoSEQ multiplex PCR; TCRdb's copy keeps in-frame clones and lacks some. The table shows 60,000 to 75,000 clones, with around 80% occurring only once. This TCR came from an adult with an advanced solid tumor such as melanoma, head and neck, liver or kidney cancer. The V call is TRBV2, the J call TRBJ1-2, with TRBD1 matching 7 bases. Sequenced here: CD4+ or CD8+ T cells sorted from blood, sampled in a trial of the OX40 agonist ivuxolimab. The DNA for the CDR3 is TGTGCCAGCAGTGCGCAGGGGGTTGGGTATGGCTACACCTTC. Protein: CASSAQGVGYGYTF.